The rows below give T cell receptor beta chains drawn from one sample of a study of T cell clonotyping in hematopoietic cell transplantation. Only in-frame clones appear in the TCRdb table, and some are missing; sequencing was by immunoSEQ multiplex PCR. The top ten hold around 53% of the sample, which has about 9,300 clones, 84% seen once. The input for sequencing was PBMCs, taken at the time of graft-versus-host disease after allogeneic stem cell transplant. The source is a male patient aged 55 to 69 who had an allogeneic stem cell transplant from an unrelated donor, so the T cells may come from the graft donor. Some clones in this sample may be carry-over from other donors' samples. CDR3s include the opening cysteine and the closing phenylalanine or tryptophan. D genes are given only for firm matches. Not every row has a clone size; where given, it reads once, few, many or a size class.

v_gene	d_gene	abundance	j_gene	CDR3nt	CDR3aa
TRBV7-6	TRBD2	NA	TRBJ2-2	TGTGCCAGCAGCTTATCTAGCGGGGGGTTCACAGGGGAGCTGTTTTTT	CASSLSSGGFTGELFF
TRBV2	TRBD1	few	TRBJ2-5	TGTGCCAGCAGGACAGGGGTGTGGGAGACCCAGTACTTC	CASRTGVWETQYF
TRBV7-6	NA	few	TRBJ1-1	TGTGCCAGCAGCTTCGACACGGGGTTGAACACTGAAGCTTTCTTT	CASSFDTGLNTEAFF
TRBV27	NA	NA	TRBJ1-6	TGTGCCAGCAGTTTAGATCGACTCGGTAATTCACCCCTCCACTTT	CASSLDRLGNSPLHF
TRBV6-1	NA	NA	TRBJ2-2	TGTGCCAGCAGTGATGCGGCCGGGGAGCTGTTTTTT	CASSDAAGELFF
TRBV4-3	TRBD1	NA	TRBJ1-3	TGCGCCAGCAGCCGGGGACAGGGCTCGTCTGGAAACACCATATATTTT	CASSRGQGSSGNTIYF
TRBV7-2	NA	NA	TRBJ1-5	TGTGCCAGCAGCCTTTATCCAGCACAGCCCCAGCATTTT	CASSLYPAQPQHF
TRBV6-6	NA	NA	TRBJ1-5	TGTGCCAGCAGGTCGGTTGGAGACAGCAATCAGCCCCAGCATTTT	CASRSVGDSNQPQHF
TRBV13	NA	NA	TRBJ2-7	TGTGCCAGCAGCCTAGTGAGCGAGCAGTACTTC	CASSLVSEQYF
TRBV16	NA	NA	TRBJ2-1	TGTGCCAGCAGCCAAAGCGTCCGGGACAGGGTTGTGGCGGGGGGCTACAATGAGCAGTTCTTC	CASSQSVRDRVVAGGYNEQFF
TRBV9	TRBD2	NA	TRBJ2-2	TGTGCCAGCAGCGTGGCGGGGGGGTTCGGCGGGGAGCTGTTTTTT	CASSVAGGFGGELFF
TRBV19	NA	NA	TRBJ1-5	TGTGCCAGTAGTTCGGGCAGGGGAGGTAGCAATCAGCCCCAGCATTTT	CASSSGRGGSNQPQHF
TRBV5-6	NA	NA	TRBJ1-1	TGTGCCAGCAGCTTATGGAGGACTGAAGCTTTCTTT	CASSLWRTEAFF
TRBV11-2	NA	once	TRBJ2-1	TGTGCCAGCAGCTTGGTCCCAACACTTAGCTCCTACAATGAGCAGTTCTTC	CASSLVPTLSSYNEQFF
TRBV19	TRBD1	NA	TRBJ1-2	TGTGCCAGTAGTATTGACAGGGAATATGGCTACACCTTC	CASSIDREYGYTF
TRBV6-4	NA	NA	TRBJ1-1	TGTGCCAGCAGCAGGGACCTGAACACTGAAGCTTTCTTT	CASSRDLNTEAFF
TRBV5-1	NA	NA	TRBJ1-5	TGCGCCAGCAGGCGCTCCGGAGATCAGCCCCAGCATTTT	CASRRSGDQPQHF
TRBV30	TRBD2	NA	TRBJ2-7	TGTGCCTGGGGGGCGGGACTAGCGGTCTACGAGCAGTACTTC	CAWGAGLAVYEQYF
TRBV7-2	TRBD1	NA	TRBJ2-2	TGTGCCAGCAGCCAGACAGGGGGGAACACCGGGGAGCTGTTTTTT	CASSQTGGNTGELFF
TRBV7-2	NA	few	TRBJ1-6	TGTGCCAGCAGCTTAAATTATAATTCACCCCTCCACTTT	CASSLNYNSPLHF
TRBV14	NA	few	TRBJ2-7	TGTGCCAGCAGCCAGGGAACGGCCTACGAGCAGTACTTC	CASSQGTAYEQYF
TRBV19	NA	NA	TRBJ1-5	TGTGCCAGTAATCTTCAACCGTCTGGCAGGGCAACTCAGCCCCAGCATTTT	CASNLQPSGRATQPQHF
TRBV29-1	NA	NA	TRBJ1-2	TGCAGCGCAGCCCCACACCAAGCGTGGGGGTATGGCTACACCTTC	CSAAPHQAWGYGYTF
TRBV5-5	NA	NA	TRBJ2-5	TGTGCCAGCAGCTTCACAAACAGGCAACCCCAAGAGACCCAGTACTTC	CASSFTNRQPQETQYF
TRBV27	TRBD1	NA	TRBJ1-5	TGTGCCAGCAGTCCCAGGACAGGGGGAGGGAATCAGCCCCAGCATTTT	CASSPRTGGGNQPQHF
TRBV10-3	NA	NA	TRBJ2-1	TGTGCCATCAGGAAGACAGGGACTTCCTACAATGAGCAGTTCTTC	CAIRKTGTSYNEQFF
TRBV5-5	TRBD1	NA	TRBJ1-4	TGCGCCAGCAGCCAAAGCAGGGGGGTAACTAATGAAAAACTGTTTTTT	CASSQSRGVTNEKLFF
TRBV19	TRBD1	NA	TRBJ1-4	TGTGCCAGTAGTATACCGACAGGGTTTGCTAATGAAAAACTGTTTTTT	CASSIPTGFANEKLFF
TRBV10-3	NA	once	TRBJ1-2	TGTGCCATCAGTGCTCAGGGTATGGATGGCTACACCTTC	CAISAQGMDGYTF
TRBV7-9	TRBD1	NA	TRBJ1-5	TGTGCCAGCAGCTTGGACAGGGAAGGAGATCAGCCCCAGCATTTT	CASSLDREGDQPQHF
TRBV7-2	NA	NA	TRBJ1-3	TGTGCCAGCAGCTCACAAGTCAACTCTGGAAACACCATATATTTT	CASSSQVNSGNTIYF
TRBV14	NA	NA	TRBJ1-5	TGTGCCAGCAGCCTGGCCGGGGGGCCCCAGCATTTT	CASSLAGGPQHF
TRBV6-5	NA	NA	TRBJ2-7	TGTGCCAGCAGTTCCTATATCACCTACGAGCAGTACTTC	CASSSYITYEQYF
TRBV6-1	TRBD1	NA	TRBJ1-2	TGTGCCAGCAGTGAAAGTTGGACAGGGAGTAGAGGCTACACCTTC	CASSESWTGSRGYTF
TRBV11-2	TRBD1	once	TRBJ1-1	TGTGCCAGCAGCTTGAAGACAGGGGGCGCGTCTGAAGCTTTCTTT	CASSLKTGGASEAFF
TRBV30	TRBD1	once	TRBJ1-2	TGTGCCTGGAGCCCCCTGGGACAGCTCCTTAACTATGGCTACACCTTC	CAWSPLGQLLNYGYTF
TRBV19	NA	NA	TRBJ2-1	TGTGCCAGTAGTCCGGGACGGATCATAAGGAATGACTACAATGAGCAGTTCTTC	CASSPGRIIRNDYNEQFF
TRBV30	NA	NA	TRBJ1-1	TGTGCCTGGAGTAAAGGGGGAGAGACTGAAGCTTTCTTT	CAWSKGGETEAFF
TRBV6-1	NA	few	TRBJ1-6	TGTGCCAGCAGTGAAGTGGAGGGCGGACTCACAAGGGGAAATTCACCCCTCCACTTT	CASSEVEGGLTRGNSPLHF
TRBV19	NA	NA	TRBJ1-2	TGTGCCAGTAGTATAGCGGGGTACGGTGGCTACACCTTC	CASSIAGYGGYTF
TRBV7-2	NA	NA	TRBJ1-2	TGTGCCAGCAGCCGGTACCTCTATGGCTACACCTTC	CASSRYLYGYTF
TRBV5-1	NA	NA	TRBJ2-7	TGCGCCAGCAGTGCAGCGGCAGCCTACGAGCAGTACTTC	CASSAAAAYEQYF
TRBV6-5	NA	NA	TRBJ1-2	TGTGCCAGCAGTTACGCAGCAGGCCTCGGTGGCTACACCTTC	CASSYAAGLGGYTF